The clone carrying this T cell receptor (beta chain) was found many times. TCRdb re-called the RT-PCR reads through MiXCR, storing one row per CDR3 protein. The sample contains about 780,000 distinct CDR3 sequences, under 20% of which appear only once. The CDR3 runs to 13 residues. Germline loops: CDR1 SEHNR, CDR2 FQNEAQ (reference sequence). V lost 3 bases and J 2 bases, leaving 7 bases between the germline ends. The sample belongs to a study of response to subunit inactivated influenza vaccine. This receptor was identified in a man aged 45 to 65 who received an inactivated influenza vaccine. Here the sequenced sample was PBMCs from blood, taken 4 to 6 days after vaccination. The chain links TRBV7-9 to TRBJ1-2, with a weak D call TRBD1 (6 bases). CDR3 protein: CASSFQGNYGYTF. The CDR3 DNA sequence: TGTGCCAGCAGCTTTCAGGGGAACTATGGCTACACCTTC. The whole variable domain, remainder taken from reference TRBV7-9 and TRBJ1-2, is DTGVSQNPRHKITKRGQNVTFRCDPISEHNRLYWYRQTLGQGPEFLTYFQNEAQLEKSRLLSDRFSAERPKGSFSTLEIQRTEQGDSAMYLCASSFQGNYGYTFGSGTRLTVV.